The rows below give T cell receptor beta chains drawn from one sample of a study of cytomegalovirus exposure and HLA in healthy donors. The data were produced by immunoSEQ multiplex PCR, yet TCRdb's version contains in-frame clones alone and is incomplete. The sample includes 60,000 to 70,000 clones. The sample was PBMCs. These receptors all come from a man aged 25 to 45 in good health and CMV-seropositive. CDR3s include the opening cysteine and the closing phenylalanine or tryptophan. The D gene is left open where the match is weak.

D gene	V gene	J gene	CDR3 DNA	CDR3 protein
.	TRBV19	TRBJ2-1	TGTGCCAGTAGTATACGACTAGAAGGGGATGAGCAGTTCTTC	CASSIRLEGDEQFF
TRBD1	TRBV9	TRBJ2-2	TGTGCCAGCAGCGTGGAACAGGGGGCGGCCGGGGAGCTGTTTTTT	CASSVEQGAAGELFF
.	TRBV10-3	TRBJ2-3	TGTGCCATCAGTGTAGCCGGTACAATTAGCACAGATACGCAGTATTTT	CAISVAGTISTDTQYF
TRBD2	TRBV29-1	TRBJ2-3	TGCAGCGTTGAAGTCCTAGCGGGAAGCTACACAGATACGCAGTATTTT	CSVEVLAGSYTDTQYF
.	TRBV11-3	TRBJ2-3	TGTGCCAGCAGCTTAGATTACGGGAGAACAGATACGCAGTATTTT	CASSLDYGRTDTQYF
.	TRBV18	TRBJ2-7	TGTGCCAGCTCACCGGGCAGACCCTACGAGCAGTACTTC	CASSPGRPYEQYF
TRBD1	TRBV25-1	TRBJ2-5	TGTGCCAGCAGTCCCCGGGACAGGAACCCATGGGAGACCCAGTACTTC	CASSPRDRNPWETQYF
TRBD1	TRBV15	TRBJ1-2	TGTGCCACCAGAGTCACAGGGGACTATGGCTACACCTTC	CATRVTGDYGYTF
.	TRBV19	TRBJ1-2	TGTGCCAGTACCAATACACAGGATGACTATGGCTACACCTTC	CASTNTQDDYGYTF
TRBD2	TRBV5-6	TRBJ2-2	TGTGCCAGCAGCTTGGTCACCGGGCGGGAGGGCCTGGGGGAGCTGTTTTTT	CASSLVTGREGLGELFF
TRBD2	TRBV5-1	TRBJ2-1	TGCGCCAGCAGCTTGGTGGGCCCGGGACTAGCGGGAGGGCCGAGCTCCGACAATGAGCAGTTCTTC	CASSLVGPGLAGGPSSDNEQFF
.	TRBV2	TRBJ2-1	TGTGCCAGCAGTGATGGCAGTCCGATTTCCGACAATGAGCAGTTCTTC	CASSDGSPISDNEQFF
.	TRBV6-1	TRBJ1-5	TGTGCCAGCAGTGATAGACTGCAGAACCTTAATGTCAATCAGCCCCAGCATTTT	CASSDRLQNLNVNQPQHF
.	TRBV5-4	TRBJ2-5	TGTGCCAGCAGCCACTGGGGGGAAAAAGAGAACCAGTACTTC	CASSHWGEKENQYF
.	TRBV7-9	TRBJ2-2	TGTGCCAGCAGCTTAGCGCGGGACACCGGGGAGCTGTTTTTT	CASSLARDTGELFF
.	TRBV7-7	TRBJ2-7	TGTGCTAGCAGCCGATTTTTTGGGGCGTCAGGGTACGACGAGCAGTACTTC	CASSRFFGASGYDEQYF
.	TRBV4-2	TRBJ1-5	TGTGCCAGCAGCCGAATACAGGGCGGCAATCAGCCCCAGCATTTT	CASSRIQGGNQPQHF
TRBD1	TRBV18	TRBJ1-4	TGTGCCAGCTCGCCGGGACAGGGTCCCAAGATGGAAAAACTGTTTTTT	CASSPGQGPKMEKLFF
.	TRBV7-3	TRBJ2-5	TGTGCCAGCAGCCCCTGGGGGCAACAAGAGACCCAGTACTTC	CASSPWGQQETQYF
.	TRBV7-9	TRBJ2-1	TGTGCCAGCAGCCCCCGTGGGAGCGGATATAATGAGCAGTTCTTC	CASSPRGSGYNEQFF
TRBD1	TRBV5-4	TRBJ1-2	TGTGCCAGCGGATTGGGGAGAGGACAGGGACCTAACTATGGCTACACCTTC	CASGLGRGQGPNYGYTF
TRBD2	TRBV15	TRBJ2-1	TGTGCCACCAGCAGAGAGGCGGGAGGGATCAATGAGCAGTTCTTC	CATSREAGGINEQFF
.	TRBV19	TRBJ2-7	TGTGCCAGTAGTACCCGGACAAAGGACGAGCAGTACTTC	CASSTRTKDEQYF
TRBD2	TRBV6-5	TRBJ2-7	TGTGCCAGCAGTTACTCGGGCGGGAGGGCCTACGAGCAGTACTTC	CASSYSGGRAYEQYF
.	TRBV29-1	TRBJ1-1	TGCAGCGTTCAGCGAAAGGGCACGGGAGAAGCTTTCTTT	CSVQRKGTGEAFF
TRBD1	TRBV11-2	TRBJ2-2	TGTGCCAGCAGCTTCAACAGGGGAAACACCGGGGAGCTGTTTTTT	CASSFNRGNTGELFF
TRBD2	TRBV5-1	TRBJ2-3	TGCGCCAGCAGCCTTAGCGGGAGGTGGATTTCGGCAGATACGCAGTATTTT	CASSLSGRWISADTQYF
TRBD1	TRBV19	TRBJ1-5	TGTGCCAGTAACGACAGGGGGACCGACCAGCCCCAGCATTTT	CASNDRGTDQPQHF
.	TRBV29-1	TRBJ2-1	TGCAGCGCGCACCCGGGGCCGGGACTCCTCAATGAGCAGTTCTTC	CSAHPGPGLLNEQFF
.	TRBV5-4	TRBJ2-7	TGTGCCAGCAGCTTGGGACTAGAGAAATACGAGCAGTACTTC	CASSLGLEKYEQYF
TRBD1	TRBV18	TRBJ2-3	TGTGCCAGCTCACAGGGACAGGGGAGGTCTACAGATACGCAGTATTTT	CASSQGQGRSTDTQYF
TRBD2	TRBV18	TRBJ2-5	TGTGCCAGCTCACCACGGGAGGGCCGAACGACCCAGTACTTC	CASSPREGRTTQYF
TRBD2	TRBV19	TRBJ2-3	TGTGCCAGTAGTACCATAGCGGGGGGGCTTGACACGCAGTATTTT	CASSTIAGGLDTQYF
.	TRBV6-5	TRBJ2-7	TGTGCCAGCAGCGCAGACCCCTCTGGAGACGAGCAGTACTTC	CASSADPSGDEQYF
TRBD1	TRBV4-1	TRBJ1-2	TGCGCCAGCAGCCAAGGCGCAGGGGGCGACTATGGCTACACCTTC	CASSQGAGGDYGYTF
.	TRBV19	TRBJ1-3	TGTGCCAGTAGTATATTGTTGGGCGCCGCCCGTAACACCATATATTTT	CASSILLGAARNTIYF
TRBD1	TRBV6-6	TRBJ1-5	TGTGCCAGCATCACGGGACAGGGGATGAATCAGCCCCAGCATTTT	CASITGQGMNQPQHF
TRBD2	TRBV7-2	TRBJ2-1	TGTGCCAGCAGCTTAGGGCATTCCGCGGGAGGAGACAATGAGCAGTTCTTC	CASSLGHSAGGDNEQFF
TRBD1	TRBV9	TRBJ1-5	TGTGCCAGCAGCGTAGATTGGACAGGGGGATTACCCCAGCATTTT	CASSVDWTGGLPQHF
.	TRBV7-6	TRBJ2-5	TGTGCCAGCAGCTTATTCAGGGGCCAAGAGAACCAGTACTTC	CASSLFRGQENQYF
.	TRBV7-3	TRBJ1-4	TGTGCCAGCAGCTTAGAACCGACAACTGAAAAACTGTTTTTT	CASSLEPTTEKLFF
TRBD2	TRBV29-1	TRBJ2-7	TGCAGCGTGGACGGACTAGCGGGAGGGCCGAGCGGCCACGAGCAGTACTTC	CSVDGLAGGPSGHEQYF
TRBD1	TRBV18	TRBJ2-7	TGTGCCAGCTCACTACCTCCGGGACAGGCGAACGAGCAGTACTTC	CASSLPPGQANEQYF
.	TRBV11-3	TRBJ1-1	TGTGCCAGCAGCTGGACAGTGTACACTGAAGCTTTCTTT	CASSWTVYTEAFF
.	TRBV6-5	TRBJ1-3	TGTGCCAGCAGTTACTCACAGGGAGCTGGAAACACCATATATTTT	CASSYSQGAGNTIYF
TRBD2	TRBV27	TRBJ2-1	TGTGCCAGCAGTGGGGGCGGGAGGAGCTCCGACAATGAGCAGTTCTTC	CASSGGGRSSDNEQFF
.	TRBV14	TRBJ1-2	TGTGCCAGCAGCCAAGATTTGGCAGGACAAGCTAACTATGGCTACACCTTC	CASSQDLAGQANYGYTF
TRBD1	TRBV27	TRBJ2-5	TGTGCCAGCAGTCTCAGGGGGCGGGAGACCCAGTACTTC	CASSLRGRETQYF